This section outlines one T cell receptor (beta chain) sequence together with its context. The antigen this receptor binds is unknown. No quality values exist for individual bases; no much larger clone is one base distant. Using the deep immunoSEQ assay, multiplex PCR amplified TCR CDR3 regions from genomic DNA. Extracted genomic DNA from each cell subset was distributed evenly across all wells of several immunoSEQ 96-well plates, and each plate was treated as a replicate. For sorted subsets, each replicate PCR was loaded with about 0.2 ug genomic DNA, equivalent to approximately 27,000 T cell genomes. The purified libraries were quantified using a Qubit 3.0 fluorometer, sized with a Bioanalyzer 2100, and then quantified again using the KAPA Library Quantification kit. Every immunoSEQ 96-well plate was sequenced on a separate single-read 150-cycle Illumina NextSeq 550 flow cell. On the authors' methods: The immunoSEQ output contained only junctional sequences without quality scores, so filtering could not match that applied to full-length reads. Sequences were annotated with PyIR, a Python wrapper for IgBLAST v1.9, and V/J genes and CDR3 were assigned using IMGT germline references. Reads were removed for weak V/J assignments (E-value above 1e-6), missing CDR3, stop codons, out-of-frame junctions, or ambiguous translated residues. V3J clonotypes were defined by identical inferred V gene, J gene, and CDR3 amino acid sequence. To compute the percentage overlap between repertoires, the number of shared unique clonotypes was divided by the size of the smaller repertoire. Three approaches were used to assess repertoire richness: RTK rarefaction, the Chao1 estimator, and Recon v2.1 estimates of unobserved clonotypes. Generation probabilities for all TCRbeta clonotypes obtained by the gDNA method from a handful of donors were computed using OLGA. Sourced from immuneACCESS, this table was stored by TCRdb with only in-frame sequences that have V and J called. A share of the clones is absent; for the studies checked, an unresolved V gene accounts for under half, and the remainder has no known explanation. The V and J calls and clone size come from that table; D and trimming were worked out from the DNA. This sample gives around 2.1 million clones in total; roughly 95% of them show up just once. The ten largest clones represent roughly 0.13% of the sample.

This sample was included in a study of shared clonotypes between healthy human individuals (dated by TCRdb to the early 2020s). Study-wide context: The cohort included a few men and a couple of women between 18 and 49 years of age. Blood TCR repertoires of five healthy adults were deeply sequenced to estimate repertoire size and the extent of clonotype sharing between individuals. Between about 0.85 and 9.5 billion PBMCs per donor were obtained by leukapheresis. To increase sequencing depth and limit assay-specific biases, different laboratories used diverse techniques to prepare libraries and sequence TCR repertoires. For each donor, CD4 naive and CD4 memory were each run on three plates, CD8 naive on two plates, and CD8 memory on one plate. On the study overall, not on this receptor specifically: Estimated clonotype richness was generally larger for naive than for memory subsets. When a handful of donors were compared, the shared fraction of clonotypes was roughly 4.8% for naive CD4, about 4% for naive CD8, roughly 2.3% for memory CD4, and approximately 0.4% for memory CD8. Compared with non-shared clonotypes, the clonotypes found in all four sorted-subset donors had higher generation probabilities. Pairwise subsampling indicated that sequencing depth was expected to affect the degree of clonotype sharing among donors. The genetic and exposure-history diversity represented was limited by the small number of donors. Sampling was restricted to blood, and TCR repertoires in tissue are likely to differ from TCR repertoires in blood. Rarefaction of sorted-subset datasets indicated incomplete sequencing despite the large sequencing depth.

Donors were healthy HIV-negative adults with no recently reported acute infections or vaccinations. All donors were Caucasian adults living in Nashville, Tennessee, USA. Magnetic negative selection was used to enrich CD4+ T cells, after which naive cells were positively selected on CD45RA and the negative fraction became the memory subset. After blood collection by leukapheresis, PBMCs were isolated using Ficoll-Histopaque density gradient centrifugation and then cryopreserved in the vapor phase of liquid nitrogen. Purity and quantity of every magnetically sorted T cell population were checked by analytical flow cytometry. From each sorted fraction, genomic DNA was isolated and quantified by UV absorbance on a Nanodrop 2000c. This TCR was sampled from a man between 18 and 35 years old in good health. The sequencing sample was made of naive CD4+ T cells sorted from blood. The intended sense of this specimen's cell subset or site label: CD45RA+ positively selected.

Here the CDR3 is given as CSADNQYF. The DNA sequence is TGCAGTGCGGATAACCAGTACTTC. In this chain, TRBV20-1 is recombined with TRBJ2-5; the D gene cannot be named for sure. The trim is 6 bases for V and 10 bases for J, with a gap of 6 bases between the germline ends. The CDR3 contains 8 residues, cysteine and phenylalanine counted. Left in the record is the CDR3 DNA by itself, 24 bases read in frame from the first base. The germline V gene (reference sequence) gives CDR1 as DFQATT and CDR2 as SNEGSKA.